The clone carrying this T cell receptor beta chain was seen at least ten times. The antigen is undetermined. The entry originates in a study of identical twins. Template switching added a universal primer binding site, and final cDNA carried unique molecular identifiers. From the 5' RACE reads, TCRdb called clonotypes with MiXCR, one entry per CDR3 protein. This repertoire shows hundreds of thousands of distinct CDR3 sequences, over 13% found once; its top ten account for around 8.3%. Notes on the study in general: Within cord blood, abundant beta clonotypes carried fewer insertions, but memory repertoires showed no such trend.

V was trimmed by 1 base and J by 3 bases, leaving 13 bases between them. The germline V gene has CDR1 DFQATT and CDR2 SNEGSKA (reference sequence). The CDR3 contains 14 residues. The sample comprised memory (CD45RO+) T cells sorted from blood. The genes are TRBV20-1 and TRBJ2-7; D is possibly TRBD1 or TRBD2 (5 bases each). The clonotype comes from a young woman in good health. In DNA, the CDR3 is TGCAGTGCTAGAGTTTACCGGGACGGCTACGAGCAGTACTTC. Translation gives CSARVYRDGYEQYF.